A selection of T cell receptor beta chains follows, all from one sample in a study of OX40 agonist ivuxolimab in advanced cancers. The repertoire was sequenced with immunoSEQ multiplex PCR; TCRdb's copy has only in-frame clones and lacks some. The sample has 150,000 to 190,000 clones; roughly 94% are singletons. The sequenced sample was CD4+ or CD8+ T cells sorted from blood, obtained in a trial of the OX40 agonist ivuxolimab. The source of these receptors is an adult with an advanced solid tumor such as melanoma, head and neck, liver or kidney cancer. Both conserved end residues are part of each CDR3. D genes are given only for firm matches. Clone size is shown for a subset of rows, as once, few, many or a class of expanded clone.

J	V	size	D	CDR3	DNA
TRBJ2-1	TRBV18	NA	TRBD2	CASSPSLAGGINEQFF	TGTGCCAGCTCACCGTCTCTAGCGGGGGGCATCAATGAGCAGTTCTTC
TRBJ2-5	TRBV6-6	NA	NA	CASSSGTRIGETQYF	TGTGCCAGCAGCTCCGGGACAAGAATTGGGGAGACCCAGTACTTC
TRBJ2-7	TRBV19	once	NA	CASSTLGHEQYF	TGTGCCAGTAGTACCCTCGGCCACGAGCAGTACTTC
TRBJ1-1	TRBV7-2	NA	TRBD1	CASSFGTGMNTEAFF	TGTGCCAGCAGCTTCGGGACAGGGATGAACACTGAAGCTTTCTTT
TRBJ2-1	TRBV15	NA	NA	CATSRWGEDHNEQFF	TGTGCCACCAGCCGTTGGGGGGAAGATCACAATGAGCAGTTCTTC
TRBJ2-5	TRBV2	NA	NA	CASRGVGPRETQYF	TGTGCCAGCAGGGGTGTGGGCCCTCGGGAGACCCAGTACTTC
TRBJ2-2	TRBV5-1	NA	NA	CASSSGHSNTGELFF	TGCGCCAGCAGCTCGGGACACTCTAACACCGGGGAGCTGTTTTTT
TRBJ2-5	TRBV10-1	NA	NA	CASSESLIQGTQYF	TGCGCCAGCAGTGAGTCTCTTATACAGGGGACCCAGTACTTC
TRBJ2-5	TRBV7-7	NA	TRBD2	CASSLSSGGETQYF	TGTGCCAGCAGCTTGAGTAGCGGGGGAGAGACCCAGTACTTC
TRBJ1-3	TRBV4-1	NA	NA	CASSQDRGKTGNTIYF	TGCGCCAGCAGCCAAGATAGGGGGAAAACTGGAAACACCATATATTTT
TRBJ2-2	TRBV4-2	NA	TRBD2	CASSQDAIASGNTGELFF	TGTGCCAGCAGCCAAGATGCTATTGCTAGCGGTAACACCGGGGAGCTGTTTTTT
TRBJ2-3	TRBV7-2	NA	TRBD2	CASSSLAGGQDTQYF	TGTGCCAGCAGCTCGTTAGCGGGGGGACAAGATACGCAGTATTTT
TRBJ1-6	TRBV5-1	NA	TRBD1	CASSSGQWKNSPLHF	TGCGCCAGCAGCTCGGGACAGTGGAAGAATTCACCCCTCCACTTT
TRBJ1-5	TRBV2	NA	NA	CASSRDEFNQPQHF	TGTGCCAGCAGTAGAGATGAATTCAATCAGCCCCAGCATTTT
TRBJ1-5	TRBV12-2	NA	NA	CASPSHPGANQPQHF	TGTGCAAGTCCCTCCCACCCCGGGGCAAATCAGCCCCAGCATTTT
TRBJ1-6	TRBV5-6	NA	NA	CASSLGQYLYNSPLHF	TGTGCCAGCAGCTTGGGTCAATACCTCTATAATTCACCCCTCCACTTT
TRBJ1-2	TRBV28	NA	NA	CASSFSSGGYNYGYTF	TGTGCCAGCAGTTTTTCATCGGGGGGGTATAACTATGGCTACACCTTC
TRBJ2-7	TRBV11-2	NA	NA	CASSLDYYGEQYF	TGTGCCAGCAGCCTCGACTACTACGGCGAGCAGTACTTC
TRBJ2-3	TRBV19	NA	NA	CASSGEGVWDTQYF	TGTGCCAGTAGTGGGGAGGGGGTATGGGATACGCAGTATTTT
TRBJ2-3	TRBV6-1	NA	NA	CASSEAPRSADTQYF	TGTGCCAGCAGTGAAGCCCCACGTAGCGCAGATACGCAGTATTTT
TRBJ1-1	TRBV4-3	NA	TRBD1	CASSPGPGQGSPEAFF	TGCGCCAGCAGCCCCGGACCGGGACAGGGGAGCCCTGAAGCTTTCTTT
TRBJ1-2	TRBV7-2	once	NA	CASSFRDRHNYGYTF	TGTGCCAGCAGCTTCCGGGACCGGCATAACTATGGCTACACCTTC
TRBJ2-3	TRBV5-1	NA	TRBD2	CASSLTSGGSTDTQYF	TGCGCCAGCAGCTTAACTAGCGGGGGGAGCACAGATACGCAGTATTTT
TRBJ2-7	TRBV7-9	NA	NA	CASSSPGIVSWTPYEQYF	TGTGCCAGCAGTTCCCCGGGCATCGTATCGTGGACCCCCTACGAGCAGTACTTC
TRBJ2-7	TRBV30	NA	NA	CAWSVGYEQYF	TGTGCCTGGAGTGTAGGTTACGAGCAGTACTTC
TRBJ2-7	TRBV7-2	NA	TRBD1	CASSLAPPGTGASYEQYF	TGTGCCAGCAGCTTAGCCCCGCCCGGGACAGGGGCGTCCTACGAGCAGTACTTC
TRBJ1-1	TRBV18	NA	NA	CASSPGGENTEAFF	TGTGCCAGCTCCCCCGGCGGCGAGAACACTGAAGCTTTCTTT
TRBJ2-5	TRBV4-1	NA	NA	CASSQPDRIQETQYF	TGCGCCAGCAGCCAACCTGACAGGATTCAAGAGACCCAGTACTTC
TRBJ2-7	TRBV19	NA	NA	CASSRQGGDDEQYF	TGTGCCAGTAGCCGACAGGGAGGGGATGACGAGCAGTACTTC
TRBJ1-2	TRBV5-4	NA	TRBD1	CASRIVGGGSYGYTF	TGTGCCAGCAGGATCGTAGGGGGCGGTAGCTATGGCTACACCTTC
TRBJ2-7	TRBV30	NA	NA	CAWGGRLSSYEQYF	TGTGCCTGGGGCGGACGGTTAAGCTCCTACGAGCAGTACTTC
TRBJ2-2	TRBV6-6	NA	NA	CASSSGGQGRPGELFF	TGTGCCAGCAGTTCCGGGGGCCAGGGTCGGCCGGGGGAGCTGTTTTTT
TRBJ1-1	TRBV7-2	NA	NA	CASSPQGPGSREAFF	TGTGCCAGCAGCCCACAGGGACCGGGATCGCGGGAAGCTTTCTTT
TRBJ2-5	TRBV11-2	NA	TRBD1	CASRQWGGTGAMETQYF	TGTGCCAGCAGACAATGGGGGGGGACAGGGGCTATGGAGACCCAGTACTTC
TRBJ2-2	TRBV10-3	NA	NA	CAISEIGAGELFF	TGTGCCATCAGTGAAATCGGGGCCGGGGAGCTGTTTTTT
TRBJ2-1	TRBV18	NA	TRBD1	CASSPGLQGVNEQFF	TGTGCCAGCTCACCGGGTTTGCAGGGGGTCAATGAGCAGTTCTTC
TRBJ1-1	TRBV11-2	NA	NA	CASSLVGIEAFF	TGTGCCAGCAGCCTAGTGGGGATTGAAGCTTTCTTT
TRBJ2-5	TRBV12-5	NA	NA	CASGPRTAQETQYF	TGTGCTAGTGGTCCGAGGACGGCACAAGAGACCCAGTACTTC
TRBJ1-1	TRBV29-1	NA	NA	CSGHLNTEAFF	TGCAGCGGCCACCTGAACACTGAAGCTTTCTTT
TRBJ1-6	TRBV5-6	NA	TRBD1	CASSLKPGQGYSPLHF	TGTGCCAGCAGCTTGAAGCCGGGACAGGGATATTCACCCCTCCACTTT
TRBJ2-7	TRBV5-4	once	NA	CASSLDGAYEQYF	TGTGCCAGCAGCTTGGACGGGGCCTACGAGCAGTACTTC
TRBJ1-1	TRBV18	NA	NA	CASSPLADSNTEAFF	TGTGCCAGCTCACCATTGGCGGACAGCAACACTGAAGCTTTCTTT
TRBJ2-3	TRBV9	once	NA	CASSVERGGTDTQYF	TGTGCCAGCAGCGTAGAAAGGGGTGGCACAGATACGCAGTATTTT
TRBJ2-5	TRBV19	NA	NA	CASSIGLEETQYF	TGTGCCAGTAGTATTGGTCTAGAAGAGACCCAGTACTTC
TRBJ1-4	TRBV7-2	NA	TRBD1	CASSGGGWGNEKLFF	TGTGCCAGCAGCGGAGGGGGCTGGGGTAATGAAAAACTGTTTTTT
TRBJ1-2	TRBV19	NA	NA	CASSMRRGGYGYTF	TGTGCCAGTAGTATGAGGCGTGGAGGCTATGGCTACACCTTC
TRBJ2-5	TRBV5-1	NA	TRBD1	CASSLAGDRAYQETQYF	TGCGCCAGCAGCTTGGCCGGCGACAGGGCCTATCAAGAGACCCAGTACTTC
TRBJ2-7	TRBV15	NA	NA	CATSPRSGSYEQYF	TGTGCCACCAGCCCCCGGAGCGGCTCCTACGAGCAGTACTTC